This T cell receptor beta chain was captured by sequencing in a study of blood T cell repertoires in COVID-19. Overall study: Spain, Italy and the United States supplied samples that represented acute and convalescent COVID-19. Sources were T cells, B-cell-depleted T cells, or PBMCs; the material itself was cDNA or gDNA.

The CDR3 totals 17 residues. V shed 0 bases and J shed 3 bases, with 16 bases lying between them. The germline V gene has CDR1 SGHDT and CDR2 YYEEEE. This clone was seen once. Original analysis: Using reference gene primer amplification, nucleated cell counts were estimated. Clones were sequenced by immunoSEQ multiplex PCR, and TCRdb holds only the in-frame ones, with some missing. That table furnishes V, J and clone size, whereas the DNA furnished D and trimming. The sample contains 120,000 to 150,000 clones, 87% of which appear only once. The sequencing sample was made of peripheral blood. The clonotype comes from a woman aged 50 to 60 with acute or convalescent COVID-19. This chain joins TRBV5-6 and TRBJ1-3; D uncertain. The CDR3 sequence: CASSLAPDWPFGNTIYF. The CDR3 DNA reads as TGTGCCAGCAGCTTGGCGCCCGACTGGCCCTTTGGAAACACCATATATTTT.